This T cell receptor beta chain stems from a study of blood T cells in healthy people across ages. General observations from the study: Roughly linearly, TCR beta diversity per million T cells fell as age increased.

The length of the CDR3 is 13 residues. With 3 bases removed from V and 6 bases from J, the gap between germline ends came to 11 bases. Germline assignment: CDR1 LNHDA and CDR2 SQIVND (reference sequence). This clonotype turned up a few times. Its specificity is not known. The second PCR ran roughly 7 to 12 cycles with a sample-barcoded 5' primer and J-beta primers. From the 5' RACE reads, TCRdb called clonotypes with MiXCR, one entry per CDR3 protein. The repertoire consists of 950,000 to 1,200,000 distinct CDR3 sequences, with around two fifths occurring once and the leading ten covering less than 15%.

The chain joins TRBV19 to TRBJ1-2, with D possibly TRBD1 on 5 matching bases. This sequence originates from a man in his late teens or twenties in good health. Sequenced material: blood. CDR3 bases: TGTGCCAGTAGTATCCGGACATACGATGGCTACACCTTC. As protein: CASSIRTYDGYTF.